This T cell receptor (beta chain) derives from a study of liver allograft versus peripheral blood T cells. Study background: T cell receptor repertoires in transplanted livers were compared with those in recipients' peripheral blood. Overall study findings and caveats: Reportedly, liver allograft T cell receptor repertoires differed from peripheral blood ones.

TCRdb used MiXCR to reprocess the reads, holding one entry per CDR3 protein. The data show about 14,000 distinct CDR3 sequences, 20% to 25% seen once. This clonotype occurred a few times. The antigen is unknown. CDR1 is SGDLS and CDR2 is YYNGEE in the germline V gene. Trimming removed 4 bases at V and 7 bases at J, with 11 bases between. The CDR3 length is 12 residues. The clonotype was recovered from a human patient who had a liver transplant. Some of the T cells might come from the graft donor. The chain combines TRBV9 with TRBJ1-2, with TRBD1 as a possible D gene (5 bases). Here the CDR3 DNA reads TGTGCCAGCAGCCCCCTCGGGGGTGGCTACACCTTC. Amino acids: CASSPLGGGYTF.